This is a list of T cell receptor beta chains from one sample in a study of control samples from healthy donors and cancer patients. TCRdb keeps only in-frame clones here, not all; method: immunoSEQ multiplex PCR. The sample includes 260,000 or so clones, approximately 80% of them seen just once. The source material was PBMCs. These receptors were obtained from a woman aged 55-70 years with lung cancer. Each CDR3 is given with its conserved first and last residue. The order of the fields is D gene, clone size, V gene, J gene, CDR3 protein, CDR3 DNA. The D gene is left open where the match is weak. Some rows have no size entry. The others give once, few or many, or a class for an expanded clone.

D gene: TRBD2
clone size: .
V gene: TRBV5-1
J gene: TRBJ2-3
CDR3 protein: CASSGGGAGDTDTQYF
CDR3 DNA: TGCGCCAGCAGTGGAGGAGGAGCGGGGGACACAGATACGCAGTATTTT

D gene: TRBD1
clone size: .
V gene: TRBV11-2
J gene: TRBJ2-1
CDR3 protein: CASSFGQGANNEQFF
CDR3 DNA: TGTGCCAGCAGCTTCGGGCAGGGGGCGAACAATGAGCAGTTCTTC

D gene: .
clone size: .
V gene: TRBV21-1
J gene: TRBJ1-2
CDR3 protein: CASNAEEVDSPPLRYGYTF
CDR3 DNA: TGTGCCAGCAACGCTGAGGAGGTAGACAGTCCGCCCCTTCGCTATGGCTACACCTTC

D gene: .
clone size: .
V gene: TRBV15
J gene: TRBJ1-3
CDR3 protein: CATSREPRQFDTIYF
CDR3 DNA: TGTGCCACCAGCAGAGAGCCCCGACAGTTCGACACCATATATTTT

D gene: .
clone size: .
V gene: TRBV15
J gene: TRBJ2-1
CDR3 protein: CATSLTTSSYNEQFF
CDR3 DNA: TGTGCCACCAGCTTAACTACTAGCTCCTACAATGAGCAGTTCTTC

D gene: .
clone size: few
V gene: TRBV7-2
J gene: TRBJ1-2
CDR3 protein: CASSLGESGYTF
CDR3 DNA: TGTGCCAGCAGCTTGGGGGAGAGTGGCTACACCTTC

D gene: TRBD2
clone size: .
V gene: TRBV5-4
J gene: TRBJ2-1
CDR3 protein: CASSLGGTSGRYEQFF
CDR3 DNA: TGTGCCAGCAGCTTGGGCGGGACTAGCGGGAGGTATGAGCAGTTCTTC

D gene: .
clone size: .
V gene: TRBV6-5
J gene: TRBJ2-1
CDR3 protein: CASRDPPNEQFF
CDR3 DNA: TGTGCCAGCAGGGACCCGCCCAATGAGCAGTTCTTC

D gene: .
clone size: .
V gene: TRBV18
J gene: TRBJ2-3
CDR3 protein: CASSPGRASTDTQYF
CDR3 DNA: TGTGCCAGCTCCCCGGGCAGGGCTAGCACAGATACGCAGTATTTT

D gene: .
clone size: .
V gene: TRBV19
J gene: TRBJ1-4
CDR3 protein: CASKSRTSDNEKLFF
CDR3 DNA: TGTGCCAGCAAGAGCAGGACATCGGATAATGAAAAACTGTTTTTT

D gene: .
clone size: .
V gene: TRBV2
J gene: TRBJ1-2
CDR3 protein: CASSEGGGRTYGYTF
CDR3 DNA: TGTGCCAGCAGTGAAGGGGGGGGACGGACGTATGGCTACACCTTC

D gene: TRBD2
clone size: .
V gene: TRBV11-2
J gene: TRBJ2-3
CDR3 protein: CASSHGLAGVGTDTQYF
CDR3 DNA: TGTGCCAGCAGCCACGGACTAGCGGGAGTTGGCACAGATACGCAGTATTTT

D gene: .
clone size: .
V gene: TRBV7-8
J gene: TRBJ1-5
CDR3 protein: CASSLATDSNQPQHF
CDR3 DNA: TGTGCCAGCAGCTTAGCTACGGATAGCAATCAGCCCCAGCATTTT

D gene: .
clone size: .
V gene: TRBV3-1/TRBV3-2
J gene: TRBJ2-3
CDR3 protein: CASSHTSTDTQYF
CDR3 DNA: TGTGCCAGCAGCCATACTAGCACAGATACGCAGTATTTT